This entry lists 32 T cell receptor beta chains sequenced from one sample in a study of technical replicates of blood from several donors. This table comes from immunoSEQ multiplex PCR, and its TCRdb copy is limited to in-frame clones, with some not included. The table includes around 72,000 clones, more than 85% detected once. The material sequenced was PBMCs. These receptors were collected from a human donor in good health. Some clones in this sample may be carry-over from other donors' samples.

J is TRBJ2-1 and V is TRBV7-2, with D possibly matching TRBD2 (6 bases). Trimming shortened V by 5 bases and J by 4 bases, and 12 bases separated the two germline ends. Germline assignment: CDR1 SGHTA and CDR2 FQGNSA. The CDR3 spans 14 residues. CDR3 in amino acids: CASSRNSGYNEQFF. The DNA of the CDR3 is TGTGCCAGCAGCCGAAATAGCGGTTACAATGAGCAGTTCTTC.

This chain connects TRBV5-6 to TRBJ2-7, with 7 bases lining up with TRBD1. This CDR3 contains 14 residues. Unmatched junction bases numbered 4, after V lost 4 bases and J lost 0 bases. CDR1 is SGHDT, CDR2 YYEEEE, per germline. In nucleotides, the CDR3 is TGTGCCAGCAGCCTCGGGACAGTCTCCTACGAGCAGTACTTC. Translated: CASSLGTVSYEQYF.

The chain recombines TRBV11-1 with TRBJ2-7, with 11 bases identical to TRBD2. Unmatched junction bases numbered 6, after V lost 0 bases and J lost 2 bases. CDR1 is SGHAT, CDR2 FQDESV, per germline (reference sequence). The CDR3 loop spans 17 amino acids. The CDR3 DNA reads as TGTGCCAGCAGCTTAGCTCAGGGGACTAGCGGTCCCTACGAGCAGTACTTC. This translates into CASSLAQGTSGPYEQYF.

The chain uses TRBV10-3 and TRBJ2-1, with 8 bases that match TRBD2. The CDR3 runs 14 residues. The germline CDR1 and CDR2 sequences are ENHRY and SYGVKD. The V segment lost 6 bases and the J segment 0 bases; nucleotides outside the gene matches: 1. CDR3 DNA sequence: TGTGCCATCAGCAGCGGGAGCTCCTACAATGAGCAGTTCTTC. Amino acid sequence: CAISSGSSYNEQFF.

The chain employs TRBV7-2 and TRBJ2-3, with 9 positions matching TRBD2. The CDR3 has 16 amino acids. The junction had 6 bases not matched to a gene; V was cut back by 2 bases and J by 3 bases. Germline-derived CDR1 and CDR2 are SGHTA and FQGNSA. CDR3 bases: TGTGCCAGCAGCTTAAGCCTAGCGGGGTTGACAGATACGCAGTATTTT. This codes for CASSLSLAGLTDTQYF. Complete variable domain (other parts from reference TRBV7-2 and TRBJ2-3): GAGVSQSPSNKVTEKGKDVELRCDPISGHTALYWYRQSLGQGLEFLIYFQGNSAPDKSGLPSDRFSAERTGGSVSTLTIQRTQQEDSAVYLCASSLSLAGLTDTQYFGPGTRLTVL.

The V gene is TRBV5-6, the J gene TRBJ1-4; 8 nucleotides line up with TRBD1. J was trimmed by 5 bases and V by 4 bases; bases with no gene match: 4. The CDR3 runs 14 residues. CDR1 is SGHDT, CDR2 YYEEEE, per germline. Written as DNA, the CDR3 is TGTGCCAGCAGCCGACGGACAGGGAATGAAAAACTGTTTTTT. This sequence encodes CASSRRTGNEKLFF. The variable domain in full, completed from reference TRBV5-6 and TRBJ1-4, reads DAGVTQSPTHLIKTRGQQVTLRCSPKSGHDTVSWYQQALGQGPQFIFQYYEEEERQRGNFPDRFSGHQFPNYSSELNVNALLLGDSALYLCASSRRTGNEKLFFGSGTQLSVL.

The genes are TRBV5-1 and TRBJ2-7; 11 nucleotides match TRBD2. This CDR3 has 15 residues. In germline, CDR1 is SGHRS, CDR2 YFSETQ. With 2 bases clipped from V and 7 bases from J, the junction kept 8 bases outside the gene matches. Written as DNA, the CDR3 is TGCGCCAGCAGCTTAGATAGCGGGGGGGCGGTTGAGCAGTACTTC. Its translation: CASSLDSGGAVEQYF.

As DNA, the CDR3 is TGCGCCAGCAGCTCACCTCAAAGGAGCTACGAGCAGTACTTC. Translating gives CASSSPQRSYEQYF. The chain is built from TRBV5-1 and TRBJ2-7; D gene uncertain. This CDR3 is 14 amino acids long. The V end lost 3 bases, the J end lost 3 bases, and 13 bases lay between the germline ends. The germline V gene has CDR1 SGHRS and CDR2 YFSETQ.

The CDR3: CASSPQQGADEQYF. The CDR3 region has the DNA TGTGCCAGCTCACCACAACAGGGGGCGGACGAGCAGTACTTC. This chain links TRBV18 with TRBJ2-7, with TRBD1 matching 9 bases. The CDR3 is 14 residues long. J gave up 5 bases and V 1 base, and 3 bases lay outside the gene matches. The germline CDR1 and CDR2 sequences are KGHSH and LQKENI.

The chain combines TRBV4-2 with TRBJ1-2; D ambiguous. Trimming took 0 bases from V and 0 from J, leaving 11 bases between them. This CDR3 has 16 residues. Per germline, CDR1 LGHNA and CDR2 YNFKEQ. CDR3 bases: TGTGCCAGCAGCCAAGATCGCCAGACACCTAACTATGGCTACACCTTC. This translates into CASSQDRQTPNYGYTF.

The chain is built from TRBV7-2 and TRBJ2-7, with D unclear. Looked up from germline, CDR1 is SGHTA and CDR2 is FQGNSA. Trimming took off 2 bases at V and 1 base at J, with 18 bases between the two ends. CDR3 size: 17 residues. Written as DNA, the CDR3 is TGTGCCAGCAGCTTATTAGTTTCCGGAGTGAGGTCCTACGAGCAGTACTTC. Encoded protein: CASSLLVSGVRSYEQYF.

This clone was seen just once. The CDR3 region has the DNA TGTGCCACCAAAAAGGGCAGGGATACTTCACCCCTCCACTTT. Protein: CATKKGRDTSPLHF. This chain links TRBV19 with TRBJ1-6, with D maybe TRBD1 (5 bases). The CDR3 totals 14 residues. Trimming took 10 bases from V and 9 from J, leaving 19 bases between them. Germline CDR1 LNHDA, CDR2 SQIVND (reference sequence).

Notes on this clone: The sample contains more than one DNA sequence encoding this CDR3. The chain couples TRBV4-2 to TRBJ2-7, with 13 bases aligning to TRBD2. The germline gives CDR1 LGHNA, CDR2 YNFKEQ. CDR3 size: 15 residues. The trim removed 3 bases at V and 1 base at J, leaving 0 bases unmatched. Here the CDR3 DNA reads TGTGCCAGCAGCCAGGGACTAGCGGGGTCCTACGAGCAGTACTTC. This gives the protein CASSQGLAGSYEQYF.

The rearrangement uses TRBV2 and TRBJ1-4; a possible D gene is TRBD1 (6 bases). Looked up from germline, CDR1 is SNHLY and CDR2 is FYNNEI. The CDR3 covers 17 residues. V was cut by 6 bases and J by 8 bases, with 25 bases left in between. CDR3 region: CASRRGYRANPAEKLFF. CDR3 in DNA: TGTGCCAGCAGGAGGGGGTACAGGGCGAATCCTGCGGAAAAACTGTTTTTT.

A note on this clone: The junction departs from germline at one end; a sequencing error may be responsible. The chain employs TRBV29-1 and TRBJ2-2; TRBD1 is a possible D gene (5 bases). The germline V gene has CDR1 SQVTM and CDR2 ANQGSEA. The length of the CDR3 is 17 residues. The CDR3 bases are TGCAGCGCTGAAGATTTGCCGGACCCAAGGGGTTCCGGGGAGCTGTTTTTT. Protein product: CSAEDLPDPRGSGELFF.

The chain recombines TRBV4-3 with TRBJ1-4; 10 bases agree with TRBD1. Germline CDR1 and CDR2: LGHNA and YSLEER. Germline trimming cut 1 base from V and 6 bases from J; bases unmatched to any gene: 5. The CDR3 length is 16 residues. The CDR3 region is CASSQGLGQGYEKLFF. The CDR3 region has the DNA TGCGCCAGCAGCCAAGGTCTGGGACAGGGGTATGAAAAACTGTTTTTT.

The V gene is TRBV7-2, the J gene TRBJ2-3; 11 bases fit TRBD2. Germline lookup yields CDR1 SGHTA and CDR2 FQGNSA. V gave up 5 bases and J gave up 12 bases; unmatched junction bases: 4. The CDR3 is made up of 12 amino acids. CDR3 nucleotides: TGTGCCAGCAGCCCCACTAGCGGGAGACAGTATTTT. It yields the protein CASSPTSGRQYF.

This rearrangement joins TRBV7-2 to TRBJ1-3; D is perhaps TRBD1 (6 bases). The V end lost 3 bases, the J end lost 1 base, and 19 bases lay between the germline ends. The CDR3 consists of 18 residues. Germline CDR1 and CDR2: SGHTA and FQGNSA. The CDR3 loop is CASSLETTGFGSGNTIYF. CDR3 coding DNA: TGTGCCAGCAGCTTGGAAACCACAGGGTTTGGATCTGGAAACACCATATATTTT.

The chain joins TRBV7-2 to TRBJ1-1, with 11 bases aligning to TRBD1. After removal of 5 bases from V and 1 base from J, the junction contained 12 bases not matched to a gene. The CDR3 is 18 amino acids. The germline CDR1 and CDR2 sequences are SGHTA and FQGNSA. The CDR3 DNA follows: TGTGCCAGCAGCCTACATATAAGGACAGGGGGCGGGAACACTGAAGCTTTCTTT. Encoded protein: CASSLHIRTGGGNTEAFF.

V usage is TRBV19 and J usage is TRBJ2-5, with 8 bases lining up with TRBD1. The CDR3 consists of 17 residues. The V gene end was trimmed by 7 bases and the J gene end by 0 bases; junction bases not matched to a gene: 13. The V gene's germline CDR1 is LNHDA and CDR2 SQIVND (reference sequence). The CDR3: CASTTGTGGGYQETQYF. Here the CDR3 DNA reads TGTGCCAGTACTACCGGGACAGGTGGGGGGTACCAAGAGACCCAGTACTTC.

V usage is TRBV25-1 and J usage is TRBJ2-1; TRBD2 agrees at 10 bases. V trimming: 3 bases; J trimming: 7 bases; junction bases outside the gene matches: 6. Germline V gene data show CDR1 as MGHDK and CDR2 as SYGVNS. This CDR3 region has 15 residues. CDR3 in amino acids: CASSDPTSGVNEQFF. Written as DNA, the CDR3 is TGTGCCAGCAGTGATCCCACTAGCGGGGTAAATGAGCAGTTCTTC.

This chain links TRBV4-3 with TRBJ1-3; D unresolved. The length of the CDR3 is 15 residues. The V end lost 1 base, the J end lost 1 base, and 8 bases lay between the germline ends. CDR1 LGHNA and CDR2 YSLEER come from the germline V gene. CDR3 sequence reads: CASSQGGVSGNTIYF. The CDR3 DNA reads TGCGCCAGCAGCCAAGGTGGAGTATCTGGAAACACCATATATTTT.

The chain couples TRBV5-1 to TRBJ2-7, with D maybe TRBD1 (6 bases). The ends were cut back, 1 base at V and 3 bases at J, with 11 bases in the middle. Germline-derived CDR1 and CDR2 are SGHRS and YFSETQ. This CDR3 contains 14 residues. CDR3 amino acids: CASSLTGPRYEQYF. CDR3 nucleotides: TGCGCCAGCAGCTTGACAGGGCCTCGCTACGAGCAGTACTTC.

This clone was recorded only once. The chain uses TRBV21-1 and TRBJ2-6; the table's D gene call, TRBD1, was not cross checked with the DNA. TRBV21-1 represents a pseudogene. The CDR3 loop spans 18 amino acids. The chain's CDR3 is CASSMDSPPLSGANVLTF. The CDR3 nucleotides read TGTGCCAGCAGCATGGACAGTCCACCTCTCTCTGGGGCCAACGTCCTGACTTTC.

This chain links TRBV19 with TRBJ1-3, with D hard to call. This CDR3 is 13 amino acids long. V was shortened by 4 bases and J by 3 bases, with 7 bases between the two germline ends. The germline V gene has CDR1 LNHDA and CDR2 SQIVND (reference sequence). The CDR3 spells CASSTNSGNTIYF. The CDR3 DNA is TGTGCCAGTAGTACTAACAGTGGAAACACCATATATTTT.

This chain links TRBV7-3 with TRBJ1-1, with D unresolved. V gave up 3 bases and J gave up 0 bases, with 5 bases separating them. The CDR3 is made up of 13 amino acids. The V gene's germline CDR1 is SGHTA and CDR2 FQGTGA. The CDR3 nucleotides are TGTGCCAGCAGCTTGTCGGTGAACACTGAAGCTTTCTTT. This translates into CASSLSVNTEAFF.

The rearrangement uses TRBV7-2 and TRBJ2-3; D remains unclear. CDR1 and CDR2 from the germline V gene are SGHTA and FQGNSA. The CDR3 sequence is 18 residues long. V shed 1 base and J shed 2 bases, with 19 bases lying between them. In DNA form, the CDR3 reads TGTGCCAGCAGCTTAGTGATTGTCGCGGCCACTCCCACAGATACGCAGTATTTT. Translated, it gives CASSLVIVAATPTDTQYF.

This chain joins TRBV6-4 and TRBJ1-1; D uncertain. The CDR3 is 13 amino acids. Looked up from germline, CDR1 is MRHNA and CDR2 is SNTAGT. V lost 6 bases to trimming and J lost 4 bases, with 12 bases between them. The CDR3 DNA reads as TGTGCCAGCAGCTACTGGAGAGGCACTGAAGCTTTCTTT. It specifies CASSYWRGTEAFF.

The chain recombines TRBV5-5 with TRBJ1-1; the match to TRBD1 covers 7 bases. This CDR3 region has 14 residues. Losses at the gene ends were 1 base for V and 7 bases for J; bases not matched to a gene: 7. Germline V gives CDR1 SGHKS, CDR2 YYEKEE (reference sequence). The CDR3, as DNA: TGTGCCAGCAGCTTGCAGCGGGGGACAGTTGAAGCTTTCTTT. Its translation: CASSLQRGTVEAFF.

The genes are TRBV7-2 and TRBJ2-5; D is ambiguous. The V gene's germline CDR1 is SGHTA and CDR2 FQGNSA. The CDR3 is 13 amino acids. Trimming shortened V by 5 bases and J by 3 bases, and 10 bases separated the two germline ends. CDR3 sequence (DNA): TGTGCCAGCAGCCCGTCAGAAAAAGAGACCCAGTACTTC. Translation: CASSPSEKETQYF.

This chain joins TRBV2 and TRBJ1-5; 7 bases are a match to TRBD1. This CDR3 spans 13 amino acids. With V trimmed by 3 bases and J by 4 bases, 0 bases remained unmatched. CDR1 and CDR2 (germline): SNHLY, FYNNEI. CDR3 residues: CASSEDRNQPQHF. The CDR3 bases are TGTGCCAGCAGTGAGGACAGGAATCAGCCCCAGCATTTT.

The chain employs TRBV27 and TRBJ1-1; TRBD1 aligns across 8 bases. Germline V lookup: CDR1 MNHEY, CDR2 SMNVEV (reference sequence). V shed 6 bases and J 4 bases; nucleotides not matched to a gene: 7. This CDR3 has 14 amino acids. The CDR3 spells CASSSGGSGTEAFF. CDR3 DNA sequence: TGTGCCAGCAGCTCAGGGGGCTCGGGCACTGAAGCTTTCTTT.